The 11 T cell receptor beta chains below all came from one sample that was sequenced in a study of shared clonotypes between healthy human individuals. Assay used: immunoSEQ multiplex PCR; TCRdb lists only in-frame clones, some missing. The sample has approximately 440,000 clones, about 74% seen once. The sample was PBMCs. The receptors stem from a woman in her thirties or forties in good health. Some clones in this sample may be carry-over from other donors' samples.

V usage is TRBV30 and J usage is TRBJ2-7; D gene ambiguous. Germline V lookup: CDR1 GTSNPN, CDR2 SVGIG (reference sequence). V gave up 1 base and J gave up 2 bases, with 15 bases separating them. The CDR3 is 15 residues long. As DNA, the CDR3 is TGTGCCTGGAGTGATCCCCTCCGACAACCCTACGAGCAGTACTTC. Its protein is CAWSDPLRQPYEQYF. Full variable domain (outside the CDR3, taken from reference TRBV30 and TRBJ2-7): SQTIHQWPATLVQPVGSPLSLECTVEGTSNPNLYWYRQAAGRGLQLLFYSVGIGQISSEVPQNLSASRPQDRQFILSSKKLLLSDSGFYLCAWSDPLRQPYEQYFGPGTRLTVT.

The chain recombines TRBV7-9 with TRBJ2-2; no reliable D call. This CDR3 region has 14 residues. V lost 2 bases and J lost 7, with 11 bases in between. Germline V gene data show CDR1 as SEHNR and CDR2 as FQNEAQ (reference sequence). CDR3 region: CASSLSGYFGELFF. DNA of the CDR3: TGTGCCAGCAGCTTATCTGGTTATTTCGGGGAGCTGTTTTTT.

The V call is TRBV19, the J call TRBJ1-1; tentatively, D is TRBD1 (5 bases). The CDR3 loop spans 12 amino acids. CDR1 is LNHDA, CDR2 SQIVND, per germline (reference sequence). The germline V and J ends were trimmed by 7 bases and 1 base, with 7 bases remaining between them. The DNA of the CDR3 is TGTGCCAGTAAGGGGCAGAACACTGAAGCTTTCTTT. It yields the protein CASKGQNTEAFF.

This rearrangement joins TRBV11-3 to TRBJ1-1; TRBD1 is a possible D gene (6 bases). Germline V lookup: CDR1 SGHNT, CDR2 YENEEA. V lost 9 bases to trimming and J lost 0 bases, with 11 bases between them. This CDR3 is built from 13 residues. CDR3 sequence: CASSDRMNTEAFF. The CDR3 DNA reads as TGTGCCAGTAGTGACAGGATGAACACTGAAGCTTTCTTT. The full variable domain, its missing parts supplied by reference TRBV11-3 and TRBJ1-1, is EAGVVQSPRYKIIEKKQPVAFWCNPISGHNTLYWYLQNLGQGPELLIRYENEEAVDDSQLPKDRFSAERLKGVDSTLKIQPAELGDSAVYLCASSDRMNTEAFFGQGTRLTVV.

The table lists this clone with many counts. The V call is TRBV28, the J call TRBJ2-7, with 9 bases aligning to TRBD2. This CDR3 spans 16 amino acids. The trim removed 5 bases at V and 0 bases at J, leaving 8 bases unmatched. The germline V gene has CDR1 MDHEN and CDR2 SYDVKM. In DNA form, the CDR3 reads TGTGCCAGCAGTCCATCTCTAGCGGGACTCTCCTACGAGCAGTACTTC. Translated: CASSPSLAGLSYEQYF. Combining the CDR3 with reference TRBV28 and TRBJ2-7 gives the whole variable domain DVKVTQSSRYLVKRTGEKVFLECVQDMDHENMFWYRQDPGLGLRLIYFSYDVKMKEKGDIPEGYSVSREKKERFSLILESASTNQTSMYLCASSPSLAGLSYEQYFGPGTRLTVT.

CDR3 nucleotide sequence: TGTGCCAGCTCACCAACGTACTCTAGCGGCACAGATACGCAGTATTTT. Amino acid sequence: CASSPTYSSGTDTQYF. V usage is TRBV18 and J usage is TRBJ2-3; weak D call: TRBD2 (6 bases). Germline V gene sequence: CDR1 KGHSH, CDR2 LQKENI. The CDR3 is 16 residues long. Deletions cut 2 bases from V and 1 base from J, with 13 bases between.

The genes are TRBV4-1 and TRBJ1-3; no firm D call. The CDR3 extends over 16 amino acids. Between the trimmed V and J ends, which lost 4 bases and 1 base, there was a span of 14 bases. CDR1 MGHRA and CDR2 YSYEKL come from the germline V gene. The CDR3 coding sequence is TGCGCCAGCAGCCTCCCCGGACGGAGTTCTGGAAACACCATATATTTT. Protein sequence: CASSLPGRSSGNTIYF.

A few counts support this clone. This chain connects TRBV19 to TRBJ1-2; D is ambiguous. Looked up from germline, CDR1 is LNHDA and CDR2 is SQIVND (reference sequence). Trimming left V 3 bases short and J 3 bases short, with 11 bases between. The CDR3 has 14 residues. The CDR3 reads CASSMGPPDYGYTF. The CDR3 bases are TGTGCCAGTAGTATGGGCCCTCCTGACTATGGCTACACCTTC.

The V call is TRBV29-1, the J call TRBJ2-1, with 8 bases that match TRBD2. CDR1 is SQVTM, CDR2 ANQGSEA, per germline. The CDR3 totals 14 residues. The V and J ends lost 3 bases and 7 bases, in that order; junction bases with no gene match: 8. DNA for the CDR3: TGCAGCGTTGACGGGGGGGGAGTAGGAAATGAGCAGTTCTTC. Amino acid sequence: CSVDGGGVGNEQFF.

The genes are TRBV5-4 and TRBJ2-4, with 7 bases lining up with TRBD2. The V gene end was trimmed by 4 bases and the J gene end by 5 bases; junction bases not matched to a gene: 9. The CDR3 contains 15 residues. Germline loops: CDR1 SGHNT, CDR2 YYREEE (reference sequence). The CDR3: CASSAPGRGENIQYF. CDR3 sequence (DNA): TGTGCCAGCAGCGCCCCGGGCCGGGGGGAAAACATTCAGTACTTC.

The chain couples TRBV30 to TRBJ1-5, with D possibly being TRBD1 (6 bases). This CDR3 is built from 14 residues. CDR1 and CDR2 (germline): GTSNPN, SVGIG (reference sequence). The germline V and J ends were trimmed by 0 bases and 5 bases, with 11 bases remaining between them. The CDR3 region is CAWSVPTGHQPQHF. CDR3 DNA sequence: TGTGCCTGGAGTGTACCCACAGGGCATCAGCCCCAGCATTTT. Variable domain in full (rest from reference TRBV30 and TRBJ1-5): SQTIHQWPATLVQPVGSPLSLECTVEGTSNPNLYWYRQAAGRGLQLLFYSVGIGQISSEVPQNLSASRPQDRQFILSSKKLLLSDSGFYLCAWSVPTGHQPQHFGDGTRLSIL.